The next 15 T cell receptor beta chains were all read from a single sample in a study of prognosis after radiotherapy for stage I lung cancer. The TCR beta CDR3 region was amplified from genomic DNA, with two rounds of multiplex PCR being used for the amplification. The first round of PCR was done with primers that matched each TRBV and TRBJ gene. Via MiXCR, TCRdb re-called the multiplex PCR reads, giving one row per CDR3 protein. The sample includes approximately 18,000 distinct CDR3 sequences, about 15% of them seen just once. The sample consisted of PBMCs, taken before or after stereotactic body radiation therapy (not recorded which). These receptors were obtained from a donor aged 50 or older with non-small cell lung cancer.

This clonotype was recorded at least ten times. The CDR3 sequence: CASSYSRTAANTGELFF. Written as DNA, the CDR3 is TGTGCCAGCAGTTACTCTAGGACGGCTGCGAACACCGGGGAGCTGTTTTTT. V is TRBV6-5 and J is TRBJ2-2; no firm D call. Germline lookup yields CDR1 MNHEY and CDR2 SVGAGI. The V gene lost 0 bases and the J gene lost 0 bases, with 11 bases spanning the gap. CDR3 size: 17 residues.

This clonotype was counted many times. J is TRBJ2-5 and V is TRBV5-1, with TRBD1 identical over 8 bases. The CDR3 consists of 16 residues. CDR1 and CDR2 (germline): SGHRS, YFSETQ. Trimming cost V 0 bases and J 2 bases; bases outside gene matches: 6. The CDR3: CASSLGGRTGQETQYF. Written as DNA, the CDR3 is TGCGCCAGCAGCTTGGGGGGAAGGACAGGGCAAGAGACCCAGTACTTC. The full variable domain, its missing parts supplied by reference TRBV5-1 and TRBJ2-5, is KAGVTQTPRYLIKTRGQQVTLSCSPISGHRSVSWYQQTPGQGLQFLFEYFSETQRNKGNFPGRFSGRQFSNSRSEMNVSTLELGDSALYLCASSLGGRTGQETQYFGPGTRLLVL.

V is TRBV6-1 and J is TRBJ2-5; no clear D. CDR1 is MNHNS, CDR2 SASEGT, per germline. V was shortened by 11 bases and J by 4 bases, with 14 bases between the two germline ends. CDR3 size: 12 residues. CDR3 sequence: CAASLPSETQYF. The CDR3 DNA follows: TGTGCCGCCTCGCTGCCATCAGAGACCCAGTACTTC.

This clonotype showed up many times. The chain employs TRBV5-1 and TRBJ2-1, with TRBD1 matching 7 bases. Germline V lookup: CDR1 SGHRS, CDR2 YFSETQ. This CDR3 region has 14 residues. J was trimmed by 1 base and V by 4 bases; bases with no gene match: 2. Here the CDR3 DNA reads TGCGCCAGCAGCATGGGACAGTCCTACAATGAGCAGTTCTTC. Translation: CASSMGQSYNEQFF.

This clonotype was found many times. This chain joins TRBV6-1 and TRBJ1-4, with D possibly being TRBD1 (5 bases). Germline loops: CDR1 MNHNS, CDR2 SASEGT. The CDR3 contains 15 residues. Trimming stripped 1 base from V and 7 bases from J, with 13 bases between. The DNA for the CDR3 is TGTGCCAGCAGTGAAGGTGGGGGGGGTGGTGAAAAACTGTTTTTT. Translating gives CASSEGGGGGEKLFF.

This clonotype was counted ten times or more. V gene TRBV7-3 combines with J gene TRBJ2-5, with D tentatively TRBD1 (6 bases). The CDR3 loop spans 15 amino acids. Germline V gene data show CDR1 as SGHTA and CDR2 as FQGTGA. The V and J ends lost 2 bases and 4 bases respectively, with 14 bases between them. DNA for the CDR3: TGTGCCAGCAGCTTAGTGGCAGGGGTTCGAGAGACCCAGTACTTC. Amino acid sequence: CASSLVAGVRETQYF.

This clonotype has ten or more counts. The V call is TRBV4-1, the J call TRBJ1-2; 8 nucleotides agree with TRBD1. The germline V gene has CDR1 MGHRA and CDR2 YSYEKL. J gave up 7 bases and V 4 bases, and 8 bases lay outside the gene matches. The CDR3 spans 14 residues. CDR3: CASSRAPGGFGYTF. CDR3 DNA sequence: TGCGCCAGCAGCCGAGCGCCAGGGGGCTTTGGCTACACCTTC.

The V gene is TRBV20-1, the J gene TRBJ2-3; 11 bases map to TRBD2. This CDR3 has 17 residues. CDR1 DFQATT and CDR2 SNEGSKA come from the germline V gene (reference sequence). After removal of 3 bases from V and 5 bases from J, the junction contained 13 bases not matched to a gene. CDR3 loop: CSARGGLAGGSVDTQYF. The CDR3 coding sequence is TGCAGTGCTAGGGGAGGACTAGCGGGTGGGAGTGTAGATACGCAGTATTTT.

The chain recombines TRBV7-8 with TRBJ2-6; a possible D gene is TRBD1 (5 bases). The CDR3 consists of 14 residues. Germline V CDR1 and CDR2: SGHVS, FQNEAQ. V was shortened by 10 bases and J by 4 bases, with 14 bases between the two germline ends. CDR3 bases: TGTGCCATCACCCAGGGTGTGGGGGCCAACGTCCTGACTTTC. This translates into CAITQGVGANVLTF. Complete variable domain (other parts from reference TRBV7-8 and TRBJ2-6): GAGVSQSPRYKVAKRGQDVALRCDPISGHVSLFWYQQALGQGPEFLTYFQNEAQLDKSGLPSDRFFAERPEGSVSTLKIQRTQQEDSAVYLCAITQGVGANVLTFGAGSRLTVL.

This clonotype has at least ten counts. The CDR3 loop is CASSYSGGRGLNEQFF. The DNA of the CDR3 is TGTGCCAGCAGTTACTCGGGGGGCAGGGGATTGAATGAGCAGTTCTTC. This chain joins TRBV6-5 and TRBJ2-1, with D perhaps being TRBD1 or TRBD2 (6 bases each). The ends were cut back, 0 bases at V and 7 bases at J, with 16 bases in the middle. Germline CDR1 is MNHEY and CDR2 is SVGAGI. The CDR3 is 16 residues long.

The V and J genes are TRBV5-1 and TRBJ1-4; TRBD1 aligns across 8 bases. Germline assignment: CDR1 SGHRS and CDR2 YFSETQ. This CDR3 contains 15 residues. Unmatched junction bases numbered 6, after V lost 0 bases and J lost 8 bases. CDR3 coding DNA: TGCGCCAGCAGCTTGGAACAGGGGGAGCGGGAAAAACTGTTTTTT. Protein product: CASSLEQGEREKLFF.

The sample holds many counts of this clonotype. This chain uses TRBV20-1 with TRBJ1-2, with 9 nucleotides matching TRBD1. The CDR3 runs to 14 residues. CDR1 and CDR2 from the germline V gene are DFQATT and SNEGSKA (reference sequence). V shed 6 bases and J 6 bases; nucleotides not matched to a gene: 11. The CDR3 DNA reads TGCAGTGCCATTTCCACAGGGGGCTCGGATGGCTACACCTTC. It specifies CSAISTGGSDGYTF.

This clonotype was seen ten or more times. The rearrangement links TRBV12-3 or TRBV12-4 to TRBJ1-1, with TRBD1 matching over 8 bases. This CDR3 comprises 15 residues. Unmatched junction bases numbered 11, after V lost 6 bases and J lost 5 bases. CDR3 sequence (DNA): TGTGCCAGCAGCTTTAACCCAGGGGGCTGGACTGAAGCTTTCTTT. It translates to CASSFNPGGWTEAFF.

This clonotype was counted between two and nine times. A much bigger clone sits one base away, suggesting this may be a read error. The J gene is TRBJ2-1, the V gene TRBV4-1; D unclear. The CDR3 is 15 residues long. The germline CDR1 and CDR2 sequences are MGHRA and YSYEKL. Trimming shortened V by 1 base and J by 3 bases, and 10 bases separated the two germline ends. CDR3 bases: TGCGCCAGCAGCCAAGTCGCGAGAAACTACAATGAGCAGTTCTTC. Protein product: CASSQVARNYNEQFF.

This clonotype was seen only a few times. The CDR3 ends on some other residue instead of the conserved phenylalanine or tryptophan, so this is likely a read error. The chain carries TRBV6-2 or TRBV6-3 and TRBJ2-3; 8 positions match TRBD1. From germline, CDR1 is MNHEY and CDR2 SVGEGT. Losses at the gene ends were 6 bases for V and 1 base for J; bases not matched to a gene: 9. CDR3 length: 16 residues. The CDR3 nucleotides read TGTGCCAGCAGCTACCCGGACAGGGAGGGCACAGATACGCAGTATTCT. Translation gives CASSYPDREGTDTQYS.